This TCR beta chain was documented in a study of blood T cell repertoires in COVID-19. Study as a whole: PBMCs, B-cell-depleted T cells, or T cells provided the cDNA or gDNA that made up the material.

V shed 0 bases and J 5 bases; nucleotides not matched to a gene: 13. Germline V gene lookup returns CDR1 SGHDN and CDR2 FVKESK. This CDR3 region has 17 residues. Recruitment covered fewer than 25 US areas and drew participants whose ages spanned roughly 18 to 100 years. Participant-given clinical history determined each cohort assignment. Recovery among Cohort 3 donors was established by two negative PCRs, clearance, or symptom resolution. The data were produced by immunoSEQ multiplex PCR, yet TCRdb's version contains in-frame clones alone and is incomplete. Found here are hundreds of thousands of clones, about 91% of them singletons; the top ten hold around 9%.

The V call is TRBV14, the J call TRBJ2-7, with 7 bases matching TRBD1. Specimen: PBMCs or T cells enriched from blood (not recorded which). This TCR was sampled from a woman aged 18-35 years who had recovered from COVID-19. The CDR3 nucleotides are TGTGCCAGCAGCCAAGATGGTTTTCAGGGGGTTACTAACGAGCAGTACTTC. As protein: CASSQDGFQGVTNEQYF.